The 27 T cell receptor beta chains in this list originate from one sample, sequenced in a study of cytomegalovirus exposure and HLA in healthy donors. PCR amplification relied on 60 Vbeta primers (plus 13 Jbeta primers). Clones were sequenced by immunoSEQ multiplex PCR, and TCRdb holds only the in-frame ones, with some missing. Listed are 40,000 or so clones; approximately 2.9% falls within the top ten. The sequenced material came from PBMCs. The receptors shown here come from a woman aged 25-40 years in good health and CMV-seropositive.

The CDR3 nucleotides read TGTGCCAGCAGCTCCGACACTCGGGGTGGCTACACCTTC. It yields the protein CASSSDTRGGYTF. The chain carries TRBV27 and TRBJ1-2, with unresolved D. V lost 6 bases, J lost 7 bases, and 15 bases lay in between. This CDR3 spans 13 amino acids. The germline V gene encodes CDR1 MNHEY and CDR2 SMNVEV (reference sequence).

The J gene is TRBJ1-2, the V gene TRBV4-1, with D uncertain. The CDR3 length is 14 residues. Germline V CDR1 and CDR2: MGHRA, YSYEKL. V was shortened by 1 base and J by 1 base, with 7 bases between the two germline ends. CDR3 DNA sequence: TGCGCCAGCAGCCAAGCGGAGGGTAACTATGGCTACACCTTC. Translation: CASSQAEGNYGYTF.

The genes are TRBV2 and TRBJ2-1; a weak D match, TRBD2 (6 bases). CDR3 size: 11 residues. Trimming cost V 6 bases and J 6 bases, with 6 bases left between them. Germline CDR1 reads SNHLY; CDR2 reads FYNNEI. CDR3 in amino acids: CASRGGNEQFF. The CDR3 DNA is TGTGCCAGCAGGGGGGGCAATGAGCAGTTCTTC.

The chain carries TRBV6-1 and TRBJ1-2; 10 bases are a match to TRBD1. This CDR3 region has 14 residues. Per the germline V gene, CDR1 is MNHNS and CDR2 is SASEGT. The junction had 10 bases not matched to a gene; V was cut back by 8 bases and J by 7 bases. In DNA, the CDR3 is TGTGCCAGCGGTAAAACAGGGACAGGGGCTGGCTACACCTTC. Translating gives CASGKTGTGAGYTF.

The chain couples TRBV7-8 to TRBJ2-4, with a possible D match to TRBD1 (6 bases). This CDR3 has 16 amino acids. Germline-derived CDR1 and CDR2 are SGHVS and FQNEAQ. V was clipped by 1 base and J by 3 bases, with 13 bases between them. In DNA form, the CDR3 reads TGTGCCAGCAGCTTAGGCCGGGACAACTTCAAAAACATTCAGTACTTC. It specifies CASSLGRDNFKNIQYF.

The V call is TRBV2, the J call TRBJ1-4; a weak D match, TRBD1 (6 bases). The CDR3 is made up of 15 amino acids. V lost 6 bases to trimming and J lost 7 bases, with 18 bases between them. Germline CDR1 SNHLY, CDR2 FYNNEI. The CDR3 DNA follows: TGTGCCAGCAGGGTCGGTACAGGGAGGGGTGAAAAACTGTTTTTT. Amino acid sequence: CASRVGTGRGEKLFF.

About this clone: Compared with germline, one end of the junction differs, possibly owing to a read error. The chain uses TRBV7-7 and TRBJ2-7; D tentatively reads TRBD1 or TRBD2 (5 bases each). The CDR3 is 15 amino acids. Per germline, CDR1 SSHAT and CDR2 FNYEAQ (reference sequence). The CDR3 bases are TGTGCTAGCAGCTTAGCGCAGGGTGGAACCTACGAGCAGTACTTC. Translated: CASSLAQGGTYEQYF.

DNA for the CDR3: TGTGCCAGCAGTGTGGCGGGTTTTGAAAAACTGTTTTTT. Amino acid sequence: CASSVAGFEKLFF. The V and J genes are TRBV2 and TRBJ1-4; D ambiguous. The V end was cut by 4 bases, the J end by 7 bases, with 10 bases between. Germline V lookup: CDR1 SNHLY, CDR2 FYNNEI. This CDR3 has 13 residues.

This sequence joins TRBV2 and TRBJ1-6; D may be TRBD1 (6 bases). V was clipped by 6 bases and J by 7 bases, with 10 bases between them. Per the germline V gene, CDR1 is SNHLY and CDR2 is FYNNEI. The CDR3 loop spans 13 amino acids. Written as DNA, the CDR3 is TGTGCCAGCAGGACAGGTACAAATTCACCCCTCCACTTT. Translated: CASRTGTNSPLHF.

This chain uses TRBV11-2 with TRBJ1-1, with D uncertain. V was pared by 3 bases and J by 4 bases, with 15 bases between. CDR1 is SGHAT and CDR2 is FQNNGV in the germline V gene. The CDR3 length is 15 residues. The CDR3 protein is CASSFGGFTGTEAFF. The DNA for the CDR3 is TGTGCCAGCAGCTTTGGCGGGTTTACTGGCACTGAAGCTTTCTTT.

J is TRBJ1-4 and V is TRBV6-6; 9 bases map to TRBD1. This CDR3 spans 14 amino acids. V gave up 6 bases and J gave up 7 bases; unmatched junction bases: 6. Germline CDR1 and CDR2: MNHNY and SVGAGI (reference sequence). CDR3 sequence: CASRIQGASEKLFF. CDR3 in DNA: TGTGCCAGCAGGATACAGGGGGCGAGTGAAAAACTGTTTTTT.

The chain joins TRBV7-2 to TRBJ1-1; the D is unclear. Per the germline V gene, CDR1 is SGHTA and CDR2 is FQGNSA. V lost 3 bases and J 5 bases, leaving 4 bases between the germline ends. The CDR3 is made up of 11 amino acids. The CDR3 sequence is CASSFYTEAFF. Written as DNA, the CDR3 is TGTGCCAGCAGCTTCTATACTGAAGCTTTCTTT.

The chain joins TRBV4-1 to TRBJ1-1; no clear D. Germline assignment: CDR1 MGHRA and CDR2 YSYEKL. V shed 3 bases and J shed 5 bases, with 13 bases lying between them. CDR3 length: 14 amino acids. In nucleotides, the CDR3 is TGCGCCAGCAGCCATAAAGGGAGTAATACTGAAGCTTTCTTT. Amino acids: CASSHKGSNTEAFF.

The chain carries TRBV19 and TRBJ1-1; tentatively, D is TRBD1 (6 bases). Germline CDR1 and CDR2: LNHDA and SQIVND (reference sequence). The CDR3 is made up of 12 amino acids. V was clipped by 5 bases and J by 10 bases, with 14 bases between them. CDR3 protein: CASSESTGRAFF. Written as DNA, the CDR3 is TGTGCCAGTAGTGAGTCAACAGGGCGAGCTTTCTTT.

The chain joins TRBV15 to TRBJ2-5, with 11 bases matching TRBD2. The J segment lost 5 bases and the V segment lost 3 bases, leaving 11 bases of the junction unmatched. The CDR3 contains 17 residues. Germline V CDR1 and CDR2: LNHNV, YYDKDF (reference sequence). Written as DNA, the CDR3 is TGTGCCACCAGCAGGGCTATTAGCGGGGGGGCCTTGGAGACCCAGTACTTC. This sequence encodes CATSRAISGGALETQYF.

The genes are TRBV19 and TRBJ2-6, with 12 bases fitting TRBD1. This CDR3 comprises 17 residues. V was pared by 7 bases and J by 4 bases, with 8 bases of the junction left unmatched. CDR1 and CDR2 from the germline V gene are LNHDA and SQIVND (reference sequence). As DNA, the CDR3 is TGTGCCAGTAACCGGGACAGGGGGCATTCAGGGGCCAACGTCCTGACTTTC. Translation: CASNRDRGHSGANVLTF. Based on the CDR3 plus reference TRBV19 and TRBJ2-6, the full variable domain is DGGITQSPKYLFRKEGQNVTLSCEQNLNHDAMYWYRQDPGQGLRLIYYSQIVNDFQKGDIAEGYSVSREKKESFPLTVTSAQKNPTAFYLCASNRDRGHSGANVLTFGAGSRLTVL.

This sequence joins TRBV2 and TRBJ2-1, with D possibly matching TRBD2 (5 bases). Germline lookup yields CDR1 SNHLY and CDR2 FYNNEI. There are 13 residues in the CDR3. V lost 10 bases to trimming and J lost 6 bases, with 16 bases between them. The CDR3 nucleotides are TGTGCCACCCAGGAGGACCTCCTCAATGAGCAGTTCTTC. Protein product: CATQEDLLNEQFF.

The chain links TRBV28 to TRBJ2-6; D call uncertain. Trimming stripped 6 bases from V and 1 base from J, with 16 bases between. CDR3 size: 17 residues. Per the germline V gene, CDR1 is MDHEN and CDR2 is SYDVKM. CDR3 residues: CASSPTFAISGANVLTF. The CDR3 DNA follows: TGTGCCAGCAGCCCTACCTTTGCGATATCTGGGGCCAACGTCCTGACTTTC.

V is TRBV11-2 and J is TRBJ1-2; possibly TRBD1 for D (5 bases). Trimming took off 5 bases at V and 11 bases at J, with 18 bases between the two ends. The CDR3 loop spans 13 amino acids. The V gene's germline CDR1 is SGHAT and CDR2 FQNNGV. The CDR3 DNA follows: TGTGCCAGCAGCCTCCCACAGGTCCGGGGGTACACCTTC. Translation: CASSLPQVRGYTF.

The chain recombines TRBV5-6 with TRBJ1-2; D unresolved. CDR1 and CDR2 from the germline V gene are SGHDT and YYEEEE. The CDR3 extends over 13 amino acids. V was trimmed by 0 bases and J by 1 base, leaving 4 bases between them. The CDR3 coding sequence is TGTGCCAGCAGCTTGGGCGGTAACTATGGCTACACCTTC. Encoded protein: CASSLGGNYGYTF.

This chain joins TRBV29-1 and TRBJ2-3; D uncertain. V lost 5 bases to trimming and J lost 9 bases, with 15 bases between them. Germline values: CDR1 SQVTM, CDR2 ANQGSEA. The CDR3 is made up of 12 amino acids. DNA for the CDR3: TGCAGCGTTCTACTCGTAGTACCAACGCAGTATTTT. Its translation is CSVLLVVPTQYF.

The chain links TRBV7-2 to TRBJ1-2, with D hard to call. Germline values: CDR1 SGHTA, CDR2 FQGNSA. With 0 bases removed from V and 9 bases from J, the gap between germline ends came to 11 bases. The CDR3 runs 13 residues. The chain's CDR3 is CASSLAGRERYTF. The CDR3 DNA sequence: TGTGCCAGCAGCTTAGCGGGTAGGGAGCGCTACACCTTC.

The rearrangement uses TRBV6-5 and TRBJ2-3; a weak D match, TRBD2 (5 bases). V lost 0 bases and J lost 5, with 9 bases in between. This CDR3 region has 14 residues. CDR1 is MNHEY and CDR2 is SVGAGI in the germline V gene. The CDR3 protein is CASSYSLREDTQYF. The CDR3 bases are TGTGCCAGCAGTTACTCTCTGAGGGAAGATACGCAGTATTTT.

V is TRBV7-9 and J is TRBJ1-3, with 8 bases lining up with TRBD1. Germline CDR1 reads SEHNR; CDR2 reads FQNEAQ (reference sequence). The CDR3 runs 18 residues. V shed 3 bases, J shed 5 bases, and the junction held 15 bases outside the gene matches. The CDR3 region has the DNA TGTGCCAGCAGCTTCGGCCCTGGTGACAGGGGATCCCGAAACACCATATATTTT. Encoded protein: CASSFGPGDRGSRNTIYF.

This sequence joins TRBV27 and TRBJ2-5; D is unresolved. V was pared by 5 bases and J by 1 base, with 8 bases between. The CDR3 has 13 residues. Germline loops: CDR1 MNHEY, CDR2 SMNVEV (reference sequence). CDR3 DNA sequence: TGTGCCAGCAGTGGGTGGGCCCAAGAGACCCAGTACTTC. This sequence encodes CASSGWAQETQYF.

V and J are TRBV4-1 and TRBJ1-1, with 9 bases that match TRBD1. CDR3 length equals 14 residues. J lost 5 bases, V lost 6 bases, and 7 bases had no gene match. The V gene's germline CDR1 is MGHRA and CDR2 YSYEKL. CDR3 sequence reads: CASRRQGGWTEAFF. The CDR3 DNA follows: TGCGCCAGCAGACGACAGGGGGGGTGGACTGAAGCTTTCTTT.

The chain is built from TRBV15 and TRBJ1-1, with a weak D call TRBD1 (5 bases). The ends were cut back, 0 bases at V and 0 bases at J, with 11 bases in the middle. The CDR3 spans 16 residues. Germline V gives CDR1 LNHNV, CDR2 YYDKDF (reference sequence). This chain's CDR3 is CATSREAGHMNTEAFF. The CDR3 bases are TGTGCCACCAGCAGAGAGGCCGGACACATGAACACTGAAGCTTTCTTT.